A selection of T cell receptor beta chains follows, all from one sample in a study of T-cell memory formation after mild COVID-19. TCRdb passed the 5' RACE reads through MiXCR, listing each CDR3 protein once. The table lists 560,000 or so distinct CDR3 sequences, 17% of them singletons. The specimen was PBMCs or a T cell subset sorted from them (not recorded which). The receptors come from an adult woman who had mild COVID-19 (a few samples of this study predate the infection). Cell type and time point are not known. Each CDR3 is given with its conserved first and last residue. D genes are given only for firm matches. Clone size is not always given. Where it is, it says once, few, many or a class for expanded clones.

clone size,D gene,J gene,V gene,CDR3 protein,CDR3 DNA
few,.,TRBJ2-7,TRBV5-1,CASSNPEGGQVQYF,TGCGCCAGCAGCAATCCGGAGGGGGGGCAAGTGCAGTACTTC
.,TRBD1,TRBJ2-7,TRBV18,CASSPRTGARYEQYF,TGTGCCAGCTCACCGAGGACAGGCGCTCGGTACGAGCAGTACTTC
few,TRBD2,TRBJ2-3,TRBV24-1,CATSDARAGGTDTQYF,TGTGCCACCAGTGATGCCCGGGCGGGAGGGACAGATACGCAGTATTTT
few,TRBD2,TRBJ2-7,TRBV5-1,CASSLRAGGTTYEQYF,TGCGCCAGCAGCTTGCGAGCGGGGGGTACTACCTACGAGCAGTACTTC
few,.,TRBJ2-7,TRBV19,CASSITTVTYEQYF,TGTGCCAGTAGTATAACTACGGTTACCTACGAGCAGTACTTC
few,TRBD1,TRBJ1-1,TRBV12-3/TRBV12-4,CASSFAQGTSEAFF,TGTGCCAGCAGTTTCGCACAGGGGACCTCTGAAGCTTTCTTT
.,.,TRBJ1-5,TRBV18,CASSPGGMYQPQHF,TGTGCCAGCTCACCAGGTGGGATGTATCAGCCCCAGCATTTT
few,.,TRBJ1-1,TRBV6-6,CASSTGPDTEAFF,TGTGCCAGCAGTACAGGGCCGGACACTGAAGCTTTCTTT
many,.,TRBJ2-1,TRBV4-3,CASSQVGTDSYNEQFF,TGCGCCAGCAGCCAAGTCGGGACGGATTCCTACAATGAGCAGTTCTTC
.,TRBD2,TRBJ2-1,TRBV12-3/TRBV12-4,CASRSFSGAHNEQFF,TGTGCCAGCAGGTCCTTTAGCGGGGCCCACAATGAGCAGTTCTTC
few,.,TRBJ1-1,TRBV20-1,CSARDHPYSGEAFF,TGCAGTGCTAGAGATCACCCATACTCAGGGGAAGCTTTCTTT
.,TRBD2,TRBJ2-3,TRBV24-1,CATSDLTSGSTDTQYF,TGTGCCACCAGTGATTTGACTAGCGGAAGCACAGATACGCAGTATTTT
.,TRBD1,TRBJ2-5,TRBV18,CASSPGTEQETQYF,TGTGCCAGCTCACCCGGGACAGAACAAGAGACCCAGTACTTC
many,.,TRBJ2-1,TRBV9,CASSVDSGASSYNEQFF,TGTGCCAGCAGCGTAGACTCGGGGGCCTCCTCCTACAATGAGCAGTTCTTC
.,TRBD1,TRBJ1-4,TRBV4-3,CASSQDLQGGSEKLFF,TGCGCCAGCAGCCAAGATTTACAGGGGGGAAGTGAAAAACTGTTTTTT
.,TRBD1,TRBJ1-5,TRBV6-2/TRBV6-3,CASSDRGRMGNQPQHF,TGTGCCAGCAGTGACAGGGGGCGTATGGGCAATCAGCCCCAGCATTTT
few,.,TRBJ2-5,TRBV20-1,CSALLRYQETQYF,TGCAGTGCTTTGCTTCGGTATCAAGAGACCCAGTACTTC
few,TRBD1,TRBJ2-5,TRBV2,CASTPRTGQETQYF,TGTGCCAGCACCCCTCGGACAGGACAAGAGACCCAGTACTTC
few,.,TRBJ2-1,TRBV7-2,CASSLDASLPYNEQFF,TGTGCCAGCAGCTTAGATGCTAGCCTCCCTTACAATGAGCAGTTCTTC
many,TRBD1,TRBJ1-5,TRBV6-2/TRBV6-3,CASRGDRGSNQPQHF,TGTGCCAGCAGGGGGGACAGGGGCAGCAATCAGCCCCAGCATTTT
few,.,TRBJ2-7,TRBV7-2,CASSLAQDRTTYEQYF,TGTGCCAGCAGCTTAGCCCAGGACAGGACTACCTACGAGCAGTACTTC
.,TRBD2,TRBJ2-1,TRBV7-8,CASSLRAGGDNEQFF,TGTGCCAGCAGCTTGCGAGCGGGAGGAGACAATGAGCAGTTCTTC
.,TRBD2,TRBJ2-5,TRBV30,CACTGGNKGQETQYF,TGTGCCTGCACGGGAGGTAACAAAGGCCAAGAGACCCAGTACTTC
.,.,TRBJ2-7,TRBV20-1,CSARSGGYEQYF,TGCAGTGCTAGATCTGGGGGCTACGAGCAGTACTTC
.,.,TRBJ2-7,TRBV6-4,CASSGPPGLSSYEQYF,TGTGCCAGCAGTGGGCCACCGGGGCTTAGCTCCTACGAGCAGTACTTC
many,.,TRBJ1-1,TRBV7-3,CASSFGGKNTEAFF,TGTGCCAGCAGCTTTGGGGGTAAGAACACTGAAGCTTTCTTT
.,.,TRBJ2-7,TRBV7-9,CALRDTAPEQYF,TGTGCCCTGAGGGACACCGCTCCGGAGCAGTACTTC
many,.,TRBJ1-6,TRBV9,CASSVGTVSNSPLHF,TGTGCCAGCAGCGTAGGGACAGTATCGAATTCACCCCTCCACTTT
.,.,TRBJ1-3,TRBV19,CASSIRGSGNTIYF,TGTGCCAGTAGTATAAGAGGATCTGGAAACACCATATATTTT
.,.,TRBJ1-5,TRBV12-3/TRBV12-4,CASTLSRGYSSKPQPQHF,TGTGCCAGCACCTTATCTCGAGGCTACAGTAGCAAACCCCAGCCCCAGCATTTT
.,.,TRBJ2-1,TRBV24-1,CATSDLNYNEQFF,TGTGCCACCAGTGATCTAAACTACAATGAGCAGTTCTTC
.,TRBD1,TRBJ1-2,TRBV5-1,CASSFGQGRGYTF,TGCGCCAGCAGCTTCGGACAGGGGCGCGGCTACACCTTC